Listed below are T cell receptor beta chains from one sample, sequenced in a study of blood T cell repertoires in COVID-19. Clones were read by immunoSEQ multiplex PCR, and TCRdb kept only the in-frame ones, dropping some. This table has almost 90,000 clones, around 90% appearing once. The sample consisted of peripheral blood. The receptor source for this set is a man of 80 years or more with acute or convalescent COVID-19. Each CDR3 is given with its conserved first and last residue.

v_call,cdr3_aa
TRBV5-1,CASSYSGVNYEQYF
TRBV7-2,CASRTPNTEAFF
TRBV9,CASSVVGTGDYNEQFF
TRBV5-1,CASSRTGTPDAPFTGANVLTF
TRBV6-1,CASSEGDRGRTEAFF
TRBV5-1,CASSYGPQAGGLGTEAFF
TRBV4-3,CASSQDQAVNSPLHF
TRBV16,CASSQTRGHQPQHF
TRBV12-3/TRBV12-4,CASSLSLYGYTF
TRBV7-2,CASSLGTGGNYEQYF
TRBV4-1,CASRLGTADNQPQHF
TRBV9,CASSVTGAPQTQYF
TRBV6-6,CASTYRGSRTYEQYF
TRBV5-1,CASSLEGQGGKNIQYF
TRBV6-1,CASSEASFQPQHF
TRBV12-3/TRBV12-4,CASRGTVETQYF
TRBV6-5,CASKEERTGYGYTF
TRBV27,CASRTGTYQSYGYTF
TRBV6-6,CASSADPNYGYTF
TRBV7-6,CASSFAGAGEQYF
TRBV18,CASSKQEGGYTF
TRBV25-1,CASSSGSQNSPLHF
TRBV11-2,CASSLDPARVNYGYTF
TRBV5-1,CASSRDRGSNEKLFF
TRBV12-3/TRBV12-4,CASTPLSYTEAFF
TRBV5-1,CASSPRGYEQYF
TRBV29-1,CSVMPRQTNTEAFF
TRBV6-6,CASSSPSQGRNYGYTF
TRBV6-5,CASSYSPGGGSEQYF
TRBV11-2,CASSSDRGSYNEQFF
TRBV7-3,CASSLSPGQNTEAFF
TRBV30,CAWSSIGGSSYNSPLHF
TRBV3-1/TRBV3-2,CASSFDRFNEQFF
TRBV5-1,CASSARQSLNTEAFF
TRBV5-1,CASSLSIDMRQGIDYGYTF
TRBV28,CASSSTSRIGSGANVLTF
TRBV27,CASSLSAGANVLTF
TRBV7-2,CASRRSGGWEKLFF